This paragraph reports one T cell receptor (beta chain). These data belong to a study of control samples from healthy donors and cancer patients. The CDR3 length is 14 residues. V was clipped by 5 bases and J by 4 bases; unmatched bases: 4. The germline CDR1 and CDR2 sequences are LNHDA and SQIVND (reference sequence). Sequenced by immunoSEQ multiplex PCR; TCRdb stores in-frame clones only, minus some. Among about 44,000 clones listed, more than 75% were seen once. Sequenced: PBMCs. V gene TRBV19 combines with J gene TRBJ1-4; 7 bases agree with TRBD1. This sequence was found in an older woman with lung cancer. In nucleotides, the CDR3 is TGTGCCAGTAGTGAAAACAGGGGTAATGAAAAACTGTTTTTT. Its translation is CASSENRGNEKLFF.